What follows are 29 T cell receptor beta chains derived from one specimen sequenced in a study of cytomegalovirus exposure and HLA in healthy donors. PCR primers comprised 60 Vbeta and 13 Jbeta primers. TCRdb's copy holds only in-frame clones and misses some; the assay was immunoSEQ multiplex PCR. The sample has around 150,000 clones, around four fifths seen once. Sequenced: PBMCs. All receptors come from a female donor in good health and CMV-seronegative.

This clone was detected once. The J gene is TRBJ2-2, the V gene TRBV10-1; possibly TRBD1 for D (6 bases). The CDR3 has 14 residues. V was pared by 2 bases and J by 5 bases, with 9 bases between. The V gene's germline CDR1 is WNHNN and CDR2 SYGVQD (reference sequence). CDR3 amino acids: CASSEGGSTGELFF. The CDR3, as DNA: TGCGCCAGCAGTGAGGGGGGCTCGACCGGGGAGCTGTTTTTT.

As DNA, the CDR3 is TGTGCCAGCAGTGGGTCGGACAGGCTGGGGACTGAAGCTTTCTTT. It translates to CASSGSDRLGTEAFF. This chain joins TRBV2 and TRBJ1-1, with 7 bases that match TRBD1. CDR1 and CDR2 (germline): SNHLY, FYNNEI. V shed 4 bases, J shed 5 bases, and the junction held 10 bases outside the gene matches. The CDR3 runs 15 residues.

The CDR3 DNA follows: TGTGCCAGCACCTCCCGGGACTCAAGGGATGGCTACACCTTC. Protein sequence: CASTSRDSRDGYTF. V and J are TRBV27 and TRBJ1-2, with D perhaps matching TRBD1 (5 bases). Germline CDR1 reads MNHEY; CDR2 reads SMNVEV (reference sequence). Trimming stripped 7 bases from V and 6 bases from J, with 18 bases between. The CDR3 runs to 14 residues.

The rearrangement joins TRBV2 to TRBJ1-2; D ambiguous. Germline CDR1 is SNHLY and CDR2 is FYNNEI. The CDR3 loop spans 15 amino acids. Trimming removed 4 bases at V and 8 bases at J, with 20 bases between. DNA for the CDR3: TGTGCCAGCAGTGGATACGGTGAGGTGGTCGACGGCTACACCTTC. The encoded protein is CASSGYGEVVDGYTF.

V gene TRBV6-1 combines with J gene TRBJ1-2; possible D gene TRBD1, 6 bases. The germline gives CDR1 MNHNS, CDR2 SASEGT. The V gene lost 2 bases and the J gene lost 7 bases, with 11 bases spanning the gap. The CDR3 consists of 13 residues. CDR3 nucleotides: TGTGCCAGCAGTGAACAACAGGGACGTGGCTACACCTTC. Its protein product is CASSEQQGRGYTF.

This chain links TRBV19 with TRBJ2-3, with D possibly TRBD2 on 7 matching bases. The CDR3 has 15 amino acids. CDR1 is LNHDA, CDR2 SQIVND, per germline (reference sequence). V was clipped by 6 bases and J by 8 bases, with 21 bases between them. In DNA form, the CDR3 reads TGTGCCAGTAGCCAAGGGACACTTCGGGGGGTTACGCAGTATTTT. It translates to CASSQGTLRGVTQYF.

This clone came up a few times. This sequence joins TRBV10-3 and TRBJ2-5, with TRBD2 matching 9 bases. The J call may be faulty, since TRBJ2-7 better matches the DNA end. CDR1 is ENHRY, CDR2 SYGVKD, per germline. The CDR3 consists of 14 residues. CDR3 in amino acids: CAISGLAGRYEQYF. For the CDR3, the DNA is TGTGCCATCAGTGGCCTAGCGGGGCGTTACGAGCAGTACTTC.

This clone was found a few times. This chain connects TRBV6-6 to TRBJ1-5, with D possibly TRBD1 on 5 matching bases. Germline V gene data show CDR1 as MNHNY and CDR2 as SVGAGI (reference sequence). This CDR3 comprises 14 residues. Trimming took off 8 bases at V and 7 bases at J, with 18 bases between the two ends. This chain's CDR3 is CASWGGSGEQPQHF. The CDR3 DNA follows: TGTGCCAGCTGGGGCGGGTCGGGAGAACAGCCCCAGCATTTT.

The CDR3 region has the DNA TGCGCCAGCAGCTTCACTCGCGGGGGGGCCGTGACAGATACGCAGTATTTT. This translates into CASSFTRGGAVTDTQYF. The chain combines TRBV5-1 with TRBJ2-3; 9 nucleotides align to TRBD2. Germline trimming cut 2 bases from V and 3 bases from J; bases unmatched to any gene: 10. The CDR3 runs 17 residues. Germline V lookup: CDR1 SGHRS, CDR2 YFSETQ.

This chain uses TRBV5-6 with TRBJ2-7; D perhaps matches TRBD1 (5 bases). Germline CDR1 SGHDT, CDR2 YYEEEE. The V end was cut by 2 bases, the J end by 6 bases, with 12 bases between. CDR3 length: 13 amino acids. The CDR3 nucleotides are TGTGCCAGCAGCTTAGGGGCCTCTCGCGAGCAGTACTTC. It is translated as CASSLGASREQYF. Full variable domain (remainder filled in from reference TRBV5-6 and TRBJ2-7): DAGVTQSPTHLIKTRGQQVTLRCSPKSGHDTVSWYQQALGQGPQFIFQYYEEEERQRGNFPDRFSGHQFPNYSSELNVNALLLGDSALYLCASSLGASREQYFGPGTRLTVT.

Details on this clone: Different DNA sequences within this sample yield the same CDR3. The chain combines TRBV7-9 with TRBJ2-7; 7 bases map to TRBD2. In germline, CDR1 is SEHNR, CDR2 FQNEAQ (reference sequence). Trimming cost V 3 bases and J 6 bases; bases outside gene matches: 8. This CDR3 spans 14 amino acids. Here the CDR3 reads CASSLTGGGSEQYF. The CDR3 DNA reads TGTGCCAGCAGCTTGACGGGGGGAGGCTCCGAGCAGTACTTC. Variable domain in full (rest from reference TRBV7-9 and TRBJ2-7): DTGVSQNPRHKITKRGQNVTFRCDPISEHNRLYWYRQTLGQGPEFLTYFQNEAQLEKSRLLSDRFSAERPKGSFSTLEIQRTEQGDSAMYLCASSLTGGGSEQYFGPGTRLTVT.

The rearrangement joins TRBV5-4 to TRBJ2-1, with TRBD1 matching 7 bases. The junction had 2 bases not matched to a gene; V was cut back by 2 bases and J by 6 bases. Per the germline V gene, CDR1 is SGHNT and CDR2 is YYREEE (reference sequence). The CDR3 is 13 residues long. As DNA, the CDR3 is TGTGCCAGCAGCTTAAGGGACAGCAATGAGCAGTTCTTC. This translates into CASSLRDSNEQFF.

This clone was detected once. The chain combines TRBV4-1 with TRBJ1-1; the match to TRBD1 covers 11 bases. The trim removed 3 bases at V and 4 bases at J, leaving 4 bases unmatched. The CDR3 runs 15 residues. Looked up from germline, CDR1 is MGHRA and CDR2 is YSYEKL. In DNA form, the CDR3 reads TGCGCCAGCAGCCATTTCGGACAGGGGGCCACTGAAGCTTTCTTT. Its translation is CASSHFGQGATEAFF.

The J gene is TRBJ1-2, the V gene TRBV27; 7 nucleotides agree with TRBD1. The CDR3 is 13 amino acids. The germline V gene encodes CDR1 MNHEY and CDR2 SMNVEV (reference sequence). After removal of 3 bases from V and 4 bases from J, the junction contained 2 bases not matched to a gene. The CDR3 reads CASSLTGSYGYTF. The CDR3 DNA reads TGTGCCAGCAGTTTGACAGGGAGCTATGGCTACACCTTC.

V usage is TRBV12-5 and J usage is TRBJ2-3; 9 nucleotides match TRBD2. This CDR3 spans 15 amino acids. V dropped 6 bases and J dropped 1; count of bases not matched to a gene: 5. CDR1 is LGHNT, CDR2 FRNRAP, per germline. CDR3 sequence reads: CASGGRGGRTDTQYF. The CDR3 DNA follows: TGTGCTAGTGGGGGGCGGGGGGGCCGCACAGATACGCAGTATTTT.

This clone was seen a handful of times. The rearrangement uses TRBV11-2 and TRBJ1-6, with 7 bases fitting TRBD1. With V trimmed by 4 bases and J by 0 bases, 9 bases remained unmatched. The length of the CDR3 is 18 residues. Germline V gene lookup returns CDR1 SGHAT and CDR2 FQNNGV. The CDR3 reads CASSWTGSISSYNSPLHF. As DNA, the CDR3 is TGTGCCAGCAGCTGGACAGGATCTATCAGCTCCTATAATTCACCCCTCCACTTT.

The V gene is TRBV6-5, the J gene TRBJ2-7, with D possibly matching TRBD1 (6 bases). Germline V lookup: CDR1 MNHEY, CDR2 SVGAGI. V lost 7 bases and J lost 1, with 17 bases in between. CDR3 length equals 15 residues. The CDR3 region has the DNA TGTGCCAGCAACCCAACAGGGAGTGGATCCTACGAGCAGTACTTC. Protein: CASNPTGSGSYEQYF.

This clone was seen a few times. The CDR3: CASSIYAKNTGELFF. CDR3 in DNA: TGTGCCAGTAGTATTTATGCGAAGAACACCGGGGAGCTGTTTTTT. This chain uses TRBV19 with TRBJ2-2; D is unresolved. CDR1 LNHDA and CDR2 SQIVND come from the germline V gene (reference sequence). The CDR3 has 15 residues. Trimming took off 3 bases at V and 1 base at J, with 9 bases between the two ends. Looking up the rest from reference TRBV19 and TRBJ2-2 gives the full variable domain: DGGITQSPKYLFRKEGQNVTLSCEQNLNHDAMYWYRQDPGQGLRLIYYSQIVNDFQKGDIAEGYSVSREKKESFPLTVTSAQKNPTAFYLCASSIYAKNTGELFFGEGSRLTVL.

V gene TRBV19 combines with J gene TRBJ1-5; 10 nucleotides match TRBD1. The CDR3 is 15 amino acids. The V segment lost 8 bases and the J segment 6 bases; nucleotides outside the gene matches: 10. CDR1 and CDR2 from the germline V gene are LNHDA and SQIVND (reference sequence). The CDR3 nucleotides are TGTGCCAGTTGTGACAGGGGGCGTCTGGGTCAGCCCCAGCATTTT. Amino acid sequence: CASCDRGRLGQPQHF.

This clone appeared a single time. J is TRBJ1-1 and V is TRBV27; D might be TRBD1 (6 bases). This CDR3 region has 15 residues. From germline, CDR1 is MNHEY and CDR2 SMNVEV (reference sequence). V shed 6 bases and J shed 4 bases, with 18 bases lying between them. The CDR3, as DNA: TGTGCCAGCAGCCTACTTCACAGGGACGGCACTGAAGCTTTCTTT. This translates into CASSLLHRDGTEAFF.

This clone was seen more than once but under ten times. V and J are TRBV21-1 and TRBJ2-1; TRBD2 is the table's D call, not checked against the DNA. TRBV21-1 is deemed a pseudogene. This CDR3 is 17 amino acids long. The CDR3 coding sequence is TGTGCCAGCAGCACGGATAATGCGGGAGTTTTTGTGGGTGAGCAGTTCTTC. Amino acid sequence: CASSTDNAGVFVGEQFF.

This clone was picked up one time. The chain combines TRBV18 with TRBJ1-1, with a possible D match to TRBD1 (5 bases). The V and J ends lost 5 bases and 1 base respectively, with 8 bases between them. This CDR3 spans 13 amino acids. Germline CDR1 and CDR2: KGHSH and LQKENI. The CDR3 loop is CASSATANTEAFF. The CDR3, as DNA: TGTGCCAGCTCAGCGACAGCGAACACTGAAGCTTTCTTT. Together with reference TRBV18 and TRBJ1-1, the CDR3 gives the full variable domain: NAGVMQNPRHLVRRRGQEARLRCSPMKGHSHVYWYRQLPEEGLKFMVYLQKENIIDESGMPKERFSAEFPKEGPSILRIQQVVRGDSAAYFCASSATANTEAFFGQGTRLTVV.

This sequence joins TRBV19 and TRBJ1-1; 8 nucleotides agree with TRBD1. V gave up 3 bases and J gave up 6 bases; unmatched junction bases: 12. Germline assignment: CDR1 LNHDA and CDR2 SQIVND (reference sequence). This CDR3 spans 16 amino acids. This CDR3 is CASSMEAGTGQAEAFF. The CDR3 DNA sequence: TGTGCCAGTAGTATGGAGGCTGGGACAGGACAGGCTGAAGCTTTCTTT.

This chain joins TRBV9 and TRBJ2-1; the match to TRBD2 covers 9 bases. CDR1 and CDR2 (germline): SGDLS, YYNGEE. Trimming at V came to 0 bases and at J to 8 bases, leaving 15 bases not matched to a gene. The CDR3 spans 18 residues. The DNA for the CDR3 is TGTGCCAGCAGCGTAGAGGGCCTTAGCGGGGGTCCCGGGGATGAGCAGTTCTTC. This gives the protein CASSVEGLSGGPGDEQFF.

This clone was seen more than once but under ten times. The chain links TRBV19 to TRBJ2-7; 10 nucleotides align to TRBD1. Germline lookup yields CDR1 LNHDA and CDR2 SQIVND (reference sequence). J gave up 7 bases and V 3 bases, and 12 bases lay outside the gene matches. This CDR3 is built from 16 residues. As DNA, the CDR3 is TGTGCCAGTAGTATTGGTTCGATGACAGGGGGCAGGGAGCAGTACTTC. Amino acid sequence: CASSIGSMTGGREQYF.

The V gene is TRBV9, the J gene TRBJ1-3, with D maybe TRBD1 (5 bases). V lost 4 bases and J lost 4, with 12 bases in between. Germline V gene sequence: CDR1 SGDLS, CDR2 YYNGEE. The CDR3 contains 14 residues. The CDR3 nucleotides are TGTGCCAGCAGCCAAGCGGGGGTCGGAAACACCATATATTTT. It translates to CASSQAGVGNTIYF.

This clone was seen once. The rearrangement links TRBV6-5 to TRBJ1-3, with D possibly TRBD1 on 5 matching bases. The CDR3 consists of 16 residues. Trimming stripped 0 bases from V and 0 bases from J, with 9 bases between. CDR1 is MNHEY and CDR2 is SVGAGI in the germline V gene. The CDR3 DNA reads TGTGCCAGCAGTTACTCGGGGGGGACCTCTGGAAACACCATATATTTT. It yields the protein CASSYSGGTSGNTIYF.

Only one count was recorded for this clone. CDR3 in amino acids: CASSVGGSSGFTDTQYF. CDR3 nucleotides: TGTGCCAGCAGCGTAGGGGGGAGTAGCGGATTCACAGATACGCAGTATTTT. The genes are TRBV9 and TRBJ2-3, with a tentative D call TRBD2 (6 bases). CDR1 is SGDLS, CDR2 YYNGEE, per germline. This CDR3 region has 17 residues. V lost 0 bases and J 2 bases, leaving 16 bases between the germline ends.

V and J are TRBV5-4 and TRBJ1-2, with D perhaps matching TRBD1 (5 bases). CDR1 and CDR2 (germline): SGHNT, YYREEE (reference sequence). The CDR3 is 14 residues long. V dropped 0 bases and J dropped 8 bases, with 14 bases sitting between them. CDR3 residues: CASSLAQGVGGYTF. In DNA, the CDR3 is TGTGCCAGCAGCTTGGCCCAGGGCGTCGGGGGCTACACCTTC.